The 30 T cell receptor beta chains in this list originate from one sample, sequenced in a study of identical twins. TCRdb re-analysed the 5' RACE reads in MiXCR, keeping a single row per CDR3 protein. In the table there are hundreds of thousands of distinct CDR3 sequences, around 24% of which are singletons. These data were also filed under a second study, of T cells expressing NK-cell markers.

Sample: CD4+ T cells sorted from blood. These receptors were collected from a woman aged 18-29 years in good health.

This clonotype was detected only a few times. V and J are TRBV4-2 and TRBJ2-1, with 11 bases matching TRBD2. Germline V gene data show CDR1 as LGHNA and CDR2 as YNFKEQ. V dropped 6 bases and J dropped 7; count of bases not matched to a gene: 23. CDR3 length equals 20 residues. CDR3 amino acids: CASRRTGTSGPSTSRNEQFF. The CDR3 DNA reads as TGTGCCAGCAGGCGAACCGGGACTAGCGGCCCGAGCACCAGCAGGAATGAGCAGTTCTTC.

Note on this clonotype: Sequence at one end of the junction differs from germline and may be a read error. Here the CDR3 DNA reads TGTGCCAGCCGCCAGGTGGGGTTAAGTGAAGCTTTCTTT. It codes for CASRQVGLSEAFF. The chain uses TRBV3-1 and TRBJ1-1; D gene unclear. The CDR3 is made up of 13 amino acids. Germline CDR1 LGHDT, CDR2 YNNKEL (reference sequence).

This clonotype has just a few counts. The chain carries TRBV6-5 and TRBJ2-1, with D hard to call. The CDR3 is 13 residues long. Germline V gene sequence: CDR1 MNHEY, CDR2 SVGAGI. V lost 7 bases, J lost 4 bases, and 11 bases lay in between. The CDR3, as DNA: TGTGCCAGCATGTTAATCGGGTACAATGAGCAGTTCTTC. Amino acid sequence: CASMLIGYNEQFF.

This clonotype was seen a handful of times. This chain links TRBV29-1 with TRBJ2-1; possibly TRBD2 for D (5 bases). Germline V lookup: CDR1 SQVTM, CDR2 ANQGSEA. The CDR3 contains 15 residues. Trimming removed 4 bases at V and 0 bases at J, with 13 bases between. The CDR3 nucleotides read TGCAGCGTTGTCGGACTCCCCCTCTCCTACAATGAGCAGTTCTTC. Residues: CSVVGLPLSYNEQFF.

The chain employs TRBV25-1 and TRBJ2-5; D might be TRBD2 (7 bases). Germline loops: CDR1 MGHDK, CDR2 SYGVNS. Trimming shortened V by 10 bases and J by 2 bases, and 14 bases separated the two germline ends. CDR3 length equals 13 residues. CDR3 nucleotides: TGTGCCACCTTGAAGGGGGGGCAAGAGACCCAGTACTTC. Its translation is CATLKGGQETQYF.

The chain recombines TRBV7-9 with TRBJ2-7; D ambiguous. This CDR3 is 16 amino acids long. V was cut by 1 base and J by 0 bases, with 13 bases left in between. Germline V lookup: CDR1 SEHNR, CDR2 FQNEAQ (reference sequence). The CDR3 DNA sequence: TGTGCCAGCAGCTTAGTCTCAAGTGGTACCTCCTACGAGCAGTACTTC. Its protein product is CASSLVSSGTSYEQYF.

The chain links TRBV20-1 to TRBJ2-1; the D gene could be TRBD1 or TRBD2 (5 bases each). Per the germline V gene, CDR1 is DFQATT and CDR2 is SNEGSKA (reference sequence). This CDR3 has 13 residues. V was trimmed by 5 bases and J by 8 bases, leaving 16 bases between them. The CDR3 protein is CSASPGRVDEQFF. DNA for the CDR3: TGCAGTGCTTCGCCGGGACGGGTCGATGAGCAGTTCTTC.

This sequence joins TRBV20-1 and TRBJ2-1; TRBD2 matches 8 bases. This CDR3 region has 12 residues. The germline CDR1 and CDR2 sequences are DFQATT and SNEGSKA (reference sequence). The trim removed 7 bases at V and 9 bases at J, leaving 8 bases unmatched. CDR3 in DNA: TGCAGTGGTAATAGCGGGAAGACTGAGCAGTTCTTC. This codes for CSGNSGKTEQFF.

Only a few counts were recorded for this clonotype. The chain links TRBV10-3 to TRBJ2-5, with 9 bases matching TRBD1. Germline lookup yields CDR1 ENHRY and CDR2 SYGVKD. The CDR3 loop spans 16 amino acids. With 4 bases clipped from V and 4 bases from J, the junction kept 10 bases outside the gene matches. The CDR3 loop reads CAISGVGGQGGETQYF. The CDR3 bases are TGTGCCATCAGTGGAGTCGGGGGACAGGGTGGAGAGACCCAGTACTTC.

There are a few counts of this clonotype. CDR3 sequence reads: CASSRDLNIQYF. The CDR3 DNA reads TGTGCCAGCAGCCGGGACTTAAACATTCAGTACTTC. The chain combines TRBV7-2 with TRBJ2-4, with D maybe TRBD2 (6 bases). Deletions cut 5 bases from V and 6 bases from J, with 8 bases between. Germline V gene lookup returns CDR1 SGHTA and CDR2 FQGNSA. The CDR3 is 12 amino acids.

This CDR3 is CASSLEEEDTQYF. The CDR3 coding sequence is TGCGCCAGCAGCTTGGAGGAGGAAGATACGCAGTATTTT. The chain couples TRBV5-1 to TRBJ2-3; D may be TRBD2 (5 bases). Germline CDR1 SGHRS, CDR2 YFSETQ. Deletions cut 0 bases from V and 5 bases from J, with 7 bases between. There are 13 residues in the CDR3.

This clonotype was picked up a small number of times. The V call is TRBV11-2, the J call TRBJ2-3; D gene unclear. Trimming took off 1 base at V and 7 bases at J, with 12 bases between the two ends. The germline V gene has CDR1 SGHAT and CDR2 FQNNGV. The CDR3 runs to 14 residues. CDR3 sequence reads: CASSLVSLSYTQYF. The CDR3 DNA reads as TGTGCCAGCAGCTTAGTGTCTTTGTCGTATACGCAGTATTTT.

This rearrangement joins TRBV7-2 to TRBJ2-5; 11 positions match TRBD1. With V trimmed by 5 bases and J by 9 bases, 5 bases remained unmatched. CDR3 length: 13 amino acids. Germline CDR1 SGHTA, CDR2 FQGNSA. This chain's CDR3 is CASSGQGAGPQYF. The CDR3 nucleotides read TGTGCCAGCAGCGGACAGGGGGCGGGACCCCAGTACTTC.

This clonotype was seen a handful of times. This chain links TRBV9 with TRBJ2-2, with D maybe TRBD2 (5 bases). Germline CDR1 SGDLS, CDR2 YYNGEE. The CDR3 covers 13 residues. The V end lost 1 base, the J end lost 7 bases, and 8 bases lay between the germline ends. The chain's CDR3 is CASSVSGGGELFF. The DNA for the CDR3 is TGTGCCAGCAGCGTATCAGGAGGCGGGGAGCTGTTTTTT.

The V call is TRBV12-3 or TRBV12-4, the J call TRBJ1-5, with D tentatively TRBD1 (5 bases). The CDR3 has 14 amino acids. V was clipped by 7 bases and J by 4 bases, with 14 bases between them. The CDR3 is CASTWTPPNQPQHF. The DNA of the CDR3 is TGTGCCAGCACCTGGACACCGCCGAATCAGCCCCAGCATTTT.

This clonotype was found a few times. The chain links TRBV5-1 to TRBJ2-1, with unresolved D. CDR3 size: 15 residues. Germline CDR1 is SGHRS and CDR2 is YFSETQ. Trimming removed 0 bases at V and 0 bases at J, with 7 bases between. The CDR3 sequence: CASSLELSSYNEQFF. In DNA, the CDR3 is TGCGCCAGCAGCTTGGAACTGAGCTCCTACAATGAGCAGTTCTTC.

This clonotype was counted a few times. The chain employs TRBV5-6 and TRBJ2-2; D unresolved. With 0 bases removed from V and 1 base from J, the gap between germline ends came to 7 bases. The length of the CDR3 is 15 residues. CDR1 is SGHDT and CDR2 is YYEEEE in the germline V gene. The CDR3 region has the DNA TGTGCCAGCAGCTTGGAGACTGAGAACACCGGGGAGCTGTTTTTT. As protein: CASSLETENTGELFF.

The chain couples TRBV11-3 to TRBJ2-1; the match to TRBD1 covers 9 bases. The ends lost 2 bases at V and 10 bases at J; junction bases unmatched: 6. The CDR3 extends over 14 amino acids. Germline CDR1 SGHNT, CDR2 YENEEA. The CDR3 coding sequence is TGTGCCAGCAGCTTATTCGGACAGGGGAAGGAGCAGTTCTTC. It yields the protein CASSLFGQGKEQFF.

The rearrangement uses TRBV15 and TRBJ2-3; D is uncertain. The V gene lost 4 bases and the J gene lost 2 bases, with 7 bases spanning the gap. Germline loops: CDR1 LNHNV, CDR2 YYDKDF (reference sequence). The CDR3 has 13 amino acids. The CDR3 nucleotides are TGTGCCACCAGCATATCATTCACAGATACGCAGTATTTT. Residues: CATSISFTDTQYF.

The CDR3 region has the DNA TGTGCCAGCAGACCGACAGGGATCGAGAATCAGCCCCAGCATTTT. Translated, it gives CASRPTGIENQPQHF. The chain combines TRBV12-3 or TRBV12-4 with TRBJ1-5, with 7 positions matching TRBD1. The CDR3 is 15 amino acids. J lost 4 bases, V lost 6 bases, and 9 bases had no gene match.

This chain uses TRBV6-6 with TRBJ2-3; D remains ambiguous. Germline V gene sequence: CDR1 MNHNY, CDR2 SVGAGI (reference sequence). Trimming pared 2 bases from V and 0 bases from J, leaving 6 bases between. The CDR3 has 14 amino acids. CDR3 sequence reads: CASSYGFSTDTQYF. CDR3 in DNA: TGTGCCAGCAGTTACGGATTTAGCACAGATACGCAGTATTTT.

This clonotype was counted a few times. V usage is TRBV4-3 and J usage is TRBJ2-7; 9 bases match TRBD2. CDR3 length: 17 residues. Germline loops: CDR1 LGHNA, CDR2 YSLEER. V trimming: 0 bases; J trimming: 3 bases; junction bases outside the gene matches: 9. The CDR3 DNA sequence: TGCGCCAGCAGCCAAGAACCCCTAGCGGGGAAGGTCTACGAGCAGTACTTC. Translating gives CASSQEPLAGKVYEQYF.

This clonotype turned up a few times. The chain uses TRBV9 and TRBJ2-2; 8 positions match TRBD2. Germline CDR1 SGDLS, CDR2 YYNGEE. Losses at the gene ends were 4 bases for V and 3 bases for J; bases not matched to a gene: 2. The CDR3 is 14 residues long. CDR3 loop: CASSREGDTGELFF. The CDR3 coding sequence is TGTGCCAGCAGCCGGGAGGGGGACACCGGGGAGCTGTTTTTT.

Notes on this clonotype: A read error may produce the germline difference seen at one junction end. CDR3 region: CSARGQHSNQPQHF. The CDR3 DNA is TGCAGTGCAAGAGGACAGCATAGCAATCAGCCCCAGCATTTT. The gene calls are TRBV20-1 and TRBJ1-5, with D maybe TRBD1 (6 bases). This CDR3 is 14 amino acids long. Germline V lookup: CDR1 DFQATT, CDR2 SNEGSKA (reference sequence).

This clonotype was seen a few times. The DNA of the CDR3 is TGTGCCAGCAGTTTAGATGGGACAGGGCCAGGTACGCAGTATTTT. This translates into CASSLDGTGPGTQYF. This chain uses TRBV12-3 or TRBV12-4 with TRBJ2-3; TRBD1 matches 9 bases. V lost 1 base to trimming and J lost 8 bases; unmatched junction nucleotides: 7. CDR3 length equals 15 residues.

The chain links TRBV20-1 to TRBJ2-7; D perhaps matches TRBD2 (6 bases). From germline, CDR1 is DFQATT and CDR2 SNEGSKA (reference sequence). The CDR3 sequence is 13 residues long. The germline V and J ends were trimmed by 5 bases and 5 bases, with 16 bases remaining between them. The CDR3 DNA reads TGCAGTGCTCCTGAAGGAGGGCACGACGAGCAGTACTTC. Translation: CSAPEGGHDEQYF.

V is TRBV21-1 and J is TRBJ2-7; the table's D gene call, TRBD1, was not cross checked with the DNA. TRBV21-1 is recorded as a pseudogene. This CDR3 is built from 16 residues. In DNA form, the CDR3 reads TGTGCCAGCAGCAAAGCGCGGGGGGGGCTCTCCTACGAGCAGTACTTC. Its translation: CASSKARGGLSYEQYF.

The J gene is TRBJ2-1, the V gene TRBV10-3; tentative D call: TRBD1 (5 bases). The germline CDR1 and CDR2 sequences are ENHRY and SYGVKD. The V end lost 6 bases, the J end lost 5 bases, and 8 bases lay between the germline ends. This CDR3 is 12 amino acids long. CDR3 protein: CAIRGPDNEQFF. CDR3 sequence (DNA): TGTGCCATCAGGGGGCCGGACAATGAGCAGTTCTTC.

The table lists this clonotype with a few counts. This CDR3 is CASSYTAGGASQNEQFF. CDR3 in DNA: TGTGCCAGCAGTTACACGGCAGGGGGGGCCTCTCAAAATGAGCAGTTCTTC. The chain couples TRBV6-5 to TRBJ2-1; D assignment may be TRBD1 or TRBD2 (7 bases each). Germline V gives CDR1 MNHEY, CDR2 SVGAGI. The CDR3 has 17 amino acids. V was clipped by 2 bases and J by 7 bases, with 21 bases between them.

The V call is TRBV7-2, the J call TRBJ1-4; possible D gene TRBD1, 6 bases. The CDR3 consists of 15 residues. The V gene lost 5 bases and the J gene lost 7 bases, with 17 bases spanning the gap. Germline CDR1 reads SGHTA; CDR2 reads FQGNSA. The CDR3 spells CASSRMAGDSEKLFF. CDR3 in DNA: TGTGCCAGCAGCCGTATGGCAGGGGATTCTGAAAAACTGTTTTTT.